This TCR beta chain originates from a study of cytomegalovirus exposure and HLA in healthy donors. Study-level results: There were a few CMV-associated chains whose specificity for CMV antigens was confirmed in vitro.

As concerns this clone: Its antigen is as yet unknown.

PCR primers comprised 60 Vbeta and 13 Jbeta primers. TCRdb keeps only in-frame clones here, not all; method: immunoSEQ multiplex PCR. The sample records about 170,000 clones, about 80% being singletons. CDR1 and CDR2 from the germline V gene are MNHEY and SVGAGI. Trimming took 0 bases from V and 6 from J; bases not matched to a gene: 3. This CDR3 has 15 amino acids. Healthy bone marrow donors formed the donor group. The sequencing input was PBMCs. The chain recombines TRBV6-5 with TRBJ1-4; 8 nucleotides match TRBD1. This TCR derives from a woman aged 30 to 39 in good health and CMV-seropositive. The CDR3 region has the DNA TGTGCCAGCAGTTACTCGCAGGGGGCCTATGAAAAACTGTTTTTT. Encoded protein: CASSYSQGAYEKLFF.